This passage covers 18 T cell receptor beta chains from one sample sequenced in a study of blood T cells in healthy people across ages. PCR was performed a second time for about 6 to 11 cycles using a sample-barcoded 5' primer and a J-beta primer mix. One entry per CDR3 protein, called by TCRdb with MiXCR from the 5' RACE reads. The sample has 1.5 million to 2 million distinct CDR3 sequences, roughly 27% seen once. What was sequenced was blood. These receptors were obtained from a woman aged 30 to 39 in good health.

This clonotype has a count of ten or more. The J gene is TRBJ2-3, the V gene TRBV7-9; D is ambiguous. Germline CDR1 reads SEHNR; CDR2 reads FQNEAQ (reference sequence). The V end was cut by 5 bases, the J end by 4 bases, with 10 bases between. The CDR3 is 13 residues long. CDR3 residues: CASSPTRADTQYF. CDR3 in DNA: TGTGCCAGCAGCCCTACCCGCGCAGATACGCAGTATTTT.

The rearrangement uses TRBV20-1 and TRBJ2-1, with TRBD2 matching 9 bases. This CDR3 is 15 amino acids long. V was clipped by 0 bases and J by 9 bases; unmatched bases: 9. Germline V CDR1 and CDR2: DFQATT, SNEGSKA (reference sequence). The CDR3 nucleotides are TGCAGTGCTAGAGATGGCGGGGGGGGGAAATCTGAGCAGTTCTTC. Translated, it gives CSARDGGGGKSEQFF.

This sequence joins TRBV20-1 and TRBJ2-5; D might be TRBD2 (5 bases). This CDR3 has 16 residues. CDR1 is DFQATT and CDR2 is SNEGSKA in the germline V gene (reference sequence). Trimming removed 6 bases at V and 5 bases at J, with 25 bases between. CDR3 sequence: CSAATGRGLVSETQYF. The CDR3 DNA reads as TGCAGTGCGGCCACGGGGAGAGGATTAGTGTCGGAGACCCAGTACTTC.

This clonotype appeared a few times. The CDR3 DNA reads TGCAGTGCTAGTTATGGTCTGGACCCCTACAATGAGCAGTTCTTC. The encoded protein is CSASYGLDPYNEQFF. The V call is TRBV20-1, the J call TRBJ2-1; no clear D. This CDR3 is built from 15 residues. CDR1 is DFQATT and CDR2 is SNEGSKA in the germline V gene (reference sequence). The V gene lost 3 bases and the J gene lost 2 bases, with 14 bases spanning the gap.

In its sample, this clonotype was seen a few times. The J gene is TRBJ2-1, the V gene TRBV29-1; D not resolved. This CDR3 is 12 amino acids long. Germline V gives CDR1 SQVTM, CDR2 ANQGSEA. For the CDR3, the DNA is TGCATCGTCTTAACAAGCTACAATGAGCAGTTCTTC. Protein: CIVLTSYNEQFF.

This clonotype has a handful of counts. This rearrangement joins TRBV25-1 to TRBJ2-7; TRBD1 aligns across 7 bases. In germline, CDR1 is MGHDK, CDR2 SYGVNS. V shed 6 bases, J shed 2 bases, and the junction held 13 bases outside the gene matches. The CDR3 consists of 16 residues. The chain's CDR3 is CASRTGTGLPTYEQYF. For the CDR3, the DNA is TGTGCCAGCAGGACAGGGACGGGGCTCCCCACCTACGAGCAGTACTTC.

This clonotype showed up just a few times. This sequence joins TRBV5-1 and TRBJ1-6, with D possibly TRBD1 on 5 matching bases. The CDR3 runs 18 residues. Germline values: CDR1 SGHRS, CDR2 YFSETQ. V lost 0 bases, J lost 8 bases, and 21 bases lay in between. The CDR3 sequence: CASSLAAGGFPGDSPLHF. The CDR3 region has the DNA TGCGCCAGCAGCTTGGCGGCAGGCGGTTTCCCGGGGGATTCACCCCTCCACTTT.

V usage is TRBV9 and J usage is TRBJ2-1; 10 nucleotides match TRBD2. Matching the DNA end better, TRBJ2-7 makes the J call doubtful. This CDR3 has 17 amino acids. Germline CDR1 SGDLS, CDR2 YYNGEE. The CDR3 region has the DNA TGTGCCAGCAGCGTAGCTCATACTAGCGGGGTTAACAATGAGCAGTACTTC. Translation gives CASSVAHTSGVNNEQYF.

This clonotype turned up a few times. V usage is TRBV2 and J usage is TRBJ2-1; no firm D call. The ends were cut back, 6 bases at V and 10 bases at J, with 16 bases in the middle. The CDR3 extends over 13 amino acids. CDR1 and CDR2 from the germline V gene are SNHLY and FYNNEI. CDR3 in amino acids: CASRTGLPKEQFF. The CDR3 DNA reads as TGTGCCAGCAGGACCGGGCTACCCAAGGAGCAGTTCTTC.

The chain has TRBV27 and TRBJ2-7; the match to TRBD1 covers 7 bases. In germline, CDR1 is MNHEY, CDR2 SMNVEV (reference sequence). This CDR3 spans 16 amino acids. The V and J ends lost 1 base and 0 bases, in that order; junction bases with no gene match: 6. The CDR3 sequence: CASSLLVGQSSYEQYF. The CDR3 DNA reads as TGTGCCAGCAGTTTATTGGTGGGACAGTCCTCCTACGAGCAGTACTTC.

This clonotype occurred a few times. The CDR3 reads CASSYSRTDQETQYF. Written as DNA, the CDR3 is TGTGCCAGCAGTTACTCTCGTACCGACCAAGAGACCCAGTACTTC. The chain links TRBV6-6 to TRBJ2-5; D unclear. Trimming took 0 bases from V and 0 from J, leaving 8 bases between them. Per the germline V gene, CDR1 is MNHNY and CDR2 is SVGAGI (reference sequence). The CDR3 spans 15 residues.

The chain joins TRBV14 to TRBJ2-5, with D tentatively TRBD2 (5 bases). The CDR3 has 13 residues. V dropped 4 bases and J dropped 5 bases, with 11 bases sitting between them. Germline V gene data show CDR1 as SGHDN and CDR2 as FVKESK. The CDR3, as DNA: TGTGCCAGCAGCCCTGAGGGTCCGGAGACCCAGTACTTC. This gives the protein CASSPEGPETQYF.

The CDR3 nucleotides are TGCGCCACTAGCGGGGGTTACCACGATACGCAGTATTTT. Its protein product is CATSGGYHDTQYF. V is TRBV5-1 and J is TRBJ2-3, with 10 bases that match TRBD2. This CDR3 has 13 amino acids. V was clipped by 9 bases and J by 6 bases; unmatched bases: 7. CDR1 and CDR2 from the germline V gene are SGHRS and YFSETQ.

This clonotype was observed at least ten times. V usage is TRBV9 and J usage is TRBJ2-7, with no clear D. Trimming shortened V by 1 base and J by 3 bases, and 14 bases separated the two germline ends. CDR1 is SGDLS, CDR2 YYNGEE, per germline. The CDR3 loop spans 15 amino acids. The CDR3 spells CASSVSPTNNYEQYF. The CDR3 bases are TGTGCCAGCAGCGTAAGTCCGACAAACAACTACGAGCAGTACTTC.

V and J are TRBV7-6 and TRBJ2-4, with 9 bases that match TRBD2. CDR3 length: 15 amino acids. Trimming cost V 2 bases and J 13 bases; bases outside gene matches: 12. CDR1 and CDR2 from the germline V gene are SGHVS and FNYEAQ. CDR3 sequence: CASSLLREGQGEQYF. Written as DNA, the CDR3 is TGTGCCAGCAGCTTATTGCGGGAGGGCCAAGGTGAGCAGTACTTC.

This clonotype has just a few counts. The chain has TRBV10-3 and TRBJ2-5; TRBD2 is a possible D gene (5 bases). From germline, CDR1 is ENHRY and CDR2 SYGVKD. With 3 bases removed from V and 5 bases from J, the gap between germline ends came to 13 bases. This CDR3 is 14 amino acids long. The CDR3 is CAISEGSVRETQYF. As DNA, the CDR3 is TGTGCCATCAGTGAAGGGAGCGTAAGGGAGACCCAGTACTTC.

On this clonotype itself: A read error may account for a junction end that differs from germline. The genes are TRBV7-9 and TRBJ2-3; D not certain. The germline gives CDR1 SEHNR, CDR2 FQNEAQ (reference sequence). The CDR3 extends over 15 amino acids. The DNA of the CDR3 is TGTGCCAGCAGCTTAACGGGCTTTATCACAGATACGCAGTTTTTT. Translation gives CASSLTGFITDTQFF.

This clonotype was detected only a few times. CDR3 loop: CASTTSANEQFF. DNA for the CDR3: TGTGCCAGCACCACTTCGGCCAATGAGCAGTTCTTC. The chain has TRBV12-3 or TRBV12-4 and TRBJ2-1, with D unclear. The CDR3 contains 12 residues. With 7 bases removed from V and 6 bases from J, the gap between germline ends came to 10 bases.